These 18 T cell receptor beta chains originate from one sample sequenced in a study of CD8 T cells in ankylosing spondylitis. TCRdb re-called the 5' RACE reads with MiXCR, one entry per CDR3 protein. The sample has 150,000 to 200,000 distinct CDR3 sequences; over 15% are singletons. Sequenced input: blood, either unsorted or a sorted T cell fraction (not recorded which). The receptor source for this set is a male donor aged 5-30 years with ankylosing spondylitis or in good health (not recorded which).

This clonotype was seen ten or more times. The genes are TRBV6-1 and TRBJ1-5; 7 bases are shared with TRBD1. Trimming removed 6 bases from V and 7 bases from J; junction bases left unmatched: 6. Germline lookup yields CDR1 MNHNS and CDR2 SASEGT. The CDR3 runs 13 residues. CDR3 protein: CASSRDSPQPQHF. CDR3 in DNA: TGTGCCAGCAGCCGGGACAGTCCCCAGCCCCAGCATTTT.

This clonotype came up many times. This CDR3 reads CSVDSNRAEQFF. DNA of the CDR3: TGCAGCGTTGATTCTAATCGGGCCGAGCAGTTCTTC. V and J are TRBV29-1 and TRBJ2-1; D is unresolved. V gave up 3 bases and J gave up 10 bases, with 13 bases separating them. The CDR3 has 12 amino acids. From germline, CDR1 is SQVTM and CDR2 ANQGSEA.

The chain is built from TRBV19 and TRBJ2-1; 10 nucleotides agree with TRBD2. The junction had 4 bases not matched to a gene; V was cut back by 9 bases and J by 2 bases. CDR3 length: 14 amino acids. Looked up from germline, CDR1 is LNHDA and CDR2 is SQIVND (reference sequence). In DNA form, the CDR3 reads TGTGCCAGCAAGCGGGAGGGAACCTACAATGAGCAGTTCTTC. Protein sequence: CASKREGTYNEQFF.

In its sample, this clonotype was seen many times. This chain joins TRBV5-5 and TRBJ2-1; D may be TRBD2 (6 bases). The germline CDR1 and CDR2 sequences are SGHKS and YYEKEE (reference sequence). V was shortened by 3 bases and J by 10 bases, with 20 bases between the two germline ends. CDR3 length equals 15 residues. CDR3 nucleotide sequence: TGTGCCAGCAGCTACGGGACTGGGACTCTGGGGGAGCAGTTCTTC. It yields the protein CASSYGTGTLGEQFF.

This clonotype was recorded at least ten times. V is TRBV29-1 and J is TRBJ2-1; TRBD2 matches 7 bases. This CDR3 is built from 13 residues. Per the germline V gene, CDR1 is SQVTM and CDR2 is ANQGSEA. CDR3 sequence reads: CTYNGLVSDEQFF. The CDR3, as DNA: TGCACCTATAACGGACTAGTCAGCGATGAGCAGTTCTTC.

This clonotype was found many times. This chain links TRBV5-1 with TRBJ2-1; 12 bases align to TRBD2. There are 14 residues in the CDR3. The junction had 1 base not matched to a gene; V was cut back by 0 bases and J by 9 bases. The germline V gene encodes CDR1 SGHRS and CDR2 YFSETQ. CDR3 amino acids: CASSLVTSGSEQFF. As DNA, the CDR3 is TGCGCCAGCAGCTTGGTGACTAGCGGGAGTGAGCAGTTCTTC.

There are a few counts of this clonotype. This chain connects TRBV29-1 to TRBJ2-1, with D maybe TRBD2 (6 bases). V shed 3 bases and J shed 0 bases, with 12 bases lying between them. This CDR3 is built from 15 residues. The V gene's germline CDR1 is SQVTM and CDR2 ANQGSEA. CDR3 in amino acids: CSVDFSGSSYNEQFF. Written as DNA, the CDR3 is TGCAGCGTTGATTTTAGCGGCAGCTCCTACAATGAGCAGTTCTTC.

This clonotype was seen only a few times. The chain joins TRBV10-1 to TRBJ2-7, with 8 bases identical to TRBD2. The CDR3 extends over 13 amino acids. The V gene's germline CDR1 is WNHNN and CDR2 SYGVQD (reference sequence). After removal of 6 bases from V and 8 bases from J, the junction contained 9 bases not matched to a gene. This CDR3 reads CASSGTSGGKQYV. In DNA form, the CDR3 reads TGCGCCAGCAGCGGTACTAGCGGTGGAAAGCAGTACGTC.

This clonotype was counted many times. Written as DNA, the CDR3 is TGTGCCAGCCAAGTGGGGACCGGGGAGCTGTTTTTT. Translating gives CASQVGTGELFF. The chain is built from TRBV12-3 or TRBV12-4 and TRBJ2-2; D gene unclear. Trimming cost V 8 bases and J 5 bases, with 9 bases left between them. This CDR3 comprises 12 residues.

CDR3 residues: CASNTRRGSGNTEAFF. The CDR3 DNA is TGTGCCAGCAACACCCGGCGGGGCAGCGGGAACACTGAAGCTTTCTTT. V and J are TRBV12-3 or TRBV12-4 and TRBJ1-1; D is possibly TRBD1 (5 bases). This CDR3 contains 16 residues. V gave up 7 bases and J gave up 1 base, with 19 bases separating them.

This clonotype was recorded only once. V gene TRBV20-1 combines with J gene TRBJ2-5; D gene unclear. The CDR3 contains 12 residues. The V end was cut by 0 bases, the J end by 4 bases, with 6 bases between. The germline gives CDR1 DFQATT, CDR2 SNEGSKA (reference sequence). In nucleotides, the CDR3 is TGCAGTGCTAGAGATCGGCCAGAGACCCAGTACTTC. This codes for CSARDRPETQYF.

This clonotype was counted many times. The V call is TRBV6-5, the J call TRBJ2-7; 13 bases map to TRBD2. The V and J ends lost 2 bases and 3 bases, in that order; junction bases with no gene match: 4. Germline CDR1 reads MNHEY; CDR2 reads SVGAGI. The CDR3 is made up of 16 amino acids. The CDR3 spells CASSYGTSGALYEQYF. The CDR3, as DNA: TGTGCCAGCAGTTACGGGACTAGCGGGGCCCTCTACGAGCAGTACTTC.

This clonotype was seen at least ten times. This chain connects TRBV6-5 to TRBJ2-2, with 7 bases identical to TRBD2. V was pared by 0 bases and J by 2 bases, with 9 bases of the junction left unmatched. The CDR3 loop spans 18 amino acids. Germline assignment: CDR1 MNHEY and CDR2 SVGAGI. CDR3: CASSYSKGIAGNTGELFF. Written as DNA, the CDR3 is TGTGCCAGCAGTTACTCGAAGGGGATAGCGGGTAACACCGGGGAGCTGTTTTTT.

This clonotype has at least ten counts. V and J are TRBV11-2 and TRBJ2-1; no definite D call. The V gene's germline CDR1 is SGHAT and CDR2 FQNNGV. The CDR3 is 16 amino acids. The V gene lost 2 bases and the J gene lost 6 bases, with 17 bases spanning the gap. CDR3 DNA: TGTGCCAGCAGCTTACACCAAGGCAGGATGATCAATGAGCAGTTCTTC. This translates into CASSLHQGRMINEQFF.

This clonotype was found many times. V gene TRBV7-2 combines with J gene TRBJ2-7, with a possible D match to TRBD2 (5 bases). The CDR3 is 13 residues long. Germline CDR1 reads SGHTA; CDR2 reads FQGNSA. Trimming stripped 0 bases from V and 9 bases from J, with 12 bases between. CDR3 loop: CASSLAGESGQYF. Here the CDR3 DNA reads TGTGCCAGCAGCTTAGCGGGAGAATCCGGGCAGTACTTC.

This clonotype was detected a few times. The chain is built from TRBV4-2 and TRBJ1-2; weak D call: TRBD1 (6 bases). Looked up from germline, CDR1 is LGHNA and CDR2 is YNFKEQ. Trimming took 3 bases from V and 5 from J, leaving 16 bases between them. This CDR3 has 15 amino acids. In DNA form, the CDR3 reads TGTGCCAGCAGCCACGACGCAGGGGATTATTATGGCTACACCTTC. Residues: CASSHDAGDYYGYTF.

This clonotype was observed at least ten times. V and J are TRBV9 and TRBJ2-3, with TRBD1 identical over 9 bases. The CDR3 length is 16 residues. The V segment lost 4 bases and the J segment 2 bases; nucleotides outside the gene matches: 8. Germline CDR1 is SGDLS and CDR2 is YYNGEE. The CDR3 DNA is TGTGCCAGCAGCCCTCGGACAGGGGACCCCACAGATACGCAGTATTTT. Its translation is CASSPRTGDPTDTQYF.

As to this clonotype: Germline is not matched at one junction end, which may reflect a read error. The V gene is TRBV7-8, the J gene TRBJ2-3; D ambiguous. CDR3 size: 13 residues. Germline assignment: CDR1 SGHVS and CDR2 FQNEAQ. Here the CDR3 DNA reads TGTGCCAGAAGCTTTTCGTCGGGTAATACGCAGTATTTT. Amino acids: CARSFSSGNTQYF.